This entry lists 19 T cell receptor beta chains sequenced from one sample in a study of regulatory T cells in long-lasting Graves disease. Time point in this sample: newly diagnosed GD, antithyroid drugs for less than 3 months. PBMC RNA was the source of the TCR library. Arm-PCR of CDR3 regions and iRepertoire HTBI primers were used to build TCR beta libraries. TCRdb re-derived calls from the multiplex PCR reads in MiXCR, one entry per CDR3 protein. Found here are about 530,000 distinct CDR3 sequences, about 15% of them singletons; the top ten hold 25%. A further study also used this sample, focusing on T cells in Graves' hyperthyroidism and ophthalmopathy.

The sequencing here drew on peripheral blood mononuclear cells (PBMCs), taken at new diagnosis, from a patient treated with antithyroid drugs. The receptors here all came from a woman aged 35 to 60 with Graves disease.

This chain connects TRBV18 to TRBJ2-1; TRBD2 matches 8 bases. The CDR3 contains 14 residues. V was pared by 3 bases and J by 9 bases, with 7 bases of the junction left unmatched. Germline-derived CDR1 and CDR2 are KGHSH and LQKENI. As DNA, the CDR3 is TGTGCCAGCTCACCGTGGACTAGCTATTTTGAGCAGTTCTTC. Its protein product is CASSPWTSYFEQFF.

CDR3 protein: CASSPQRPAPTDTQYF. The CDR3 coding sequence is TGTGCCAGCAGTCCCCAGAGGCCGGCCCCCACAGATACGCAGTATTTT. The genes are TRBV2 and TRBJ2-3; no clear D gene. V lost 5 bases and J 2 bases, leaving 17 bases between the germline ends. Per germline, CDR1 SNHLY and CDR2 FYNNEI. This CDR3 contains 16 residues.

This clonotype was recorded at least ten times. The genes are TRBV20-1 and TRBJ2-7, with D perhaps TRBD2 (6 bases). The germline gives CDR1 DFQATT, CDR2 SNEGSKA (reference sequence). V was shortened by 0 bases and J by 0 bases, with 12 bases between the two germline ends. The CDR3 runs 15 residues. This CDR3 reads CSARDNPGDSYEQYF. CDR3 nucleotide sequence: TGCAGTGCTAGAGATAACCCGGGGGACTCCTACGAGCAGTACTTC.

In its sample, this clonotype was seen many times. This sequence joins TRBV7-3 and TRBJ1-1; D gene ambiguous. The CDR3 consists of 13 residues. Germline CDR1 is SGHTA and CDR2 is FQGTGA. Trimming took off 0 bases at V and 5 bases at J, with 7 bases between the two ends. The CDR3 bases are TGTGCCAGCAGCTTAACGGGAAGGACTGAAGCTTTCTTT. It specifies CASSLTGRTEAFF. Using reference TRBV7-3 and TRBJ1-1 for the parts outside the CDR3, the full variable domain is GAGVSQTPSNKVTEKGKYVELRCDPISGHTALYWYRQSLGQGPEFLIYFQGTGAADDSGLPNDRFFAVRPEGSVSTLKIQRTERGDSAVYLCASSLTGRTEAFFGQGTRLTVV.

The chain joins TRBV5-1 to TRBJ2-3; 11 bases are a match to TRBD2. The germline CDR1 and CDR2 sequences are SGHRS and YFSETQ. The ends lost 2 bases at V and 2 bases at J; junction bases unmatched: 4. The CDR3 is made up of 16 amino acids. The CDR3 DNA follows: TGCGCCAGCAGCTTAGGACTAGCGGGCAACACAGATACGCAGTATTTT. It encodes CASSLGLAGNTDTQYF. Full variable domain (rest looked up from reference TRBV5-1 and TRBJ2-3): KAGVTQTPRYLIKTRGQQVTLSCSPISGHRSVSWYQQTPGQGLQFLFEYFSETQRNKGNFPGRFSGRQFSNSRSEMNVSTLELGDSALYLCASSLGLAGNTDTQYFGPGTRLTVL.

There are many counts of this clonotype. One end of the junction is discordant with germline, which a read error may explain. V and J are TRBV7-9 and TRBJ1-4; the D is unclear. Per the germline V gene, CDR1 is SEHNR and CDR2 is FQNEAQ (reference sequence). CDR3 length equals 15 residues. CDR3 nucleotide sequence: TGCGCCAGCAGCCCCGGAGGTACAACTAATGAAAAACTGTTTTTT. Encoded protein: CASSPGGTTNEKLFF.

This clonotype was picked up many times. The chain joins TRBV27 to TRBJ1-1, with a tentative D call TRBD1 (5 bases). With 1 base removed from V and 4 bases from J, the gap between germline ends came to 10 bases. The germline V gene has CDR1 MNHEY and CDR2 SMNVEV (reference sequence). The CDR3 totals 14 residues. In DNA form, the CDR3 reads TGTGCCAGCAGTTTATTGAGGGGAGCCACTGAAGCTTTCTTT. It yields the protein CASSLLRGATEAFF.

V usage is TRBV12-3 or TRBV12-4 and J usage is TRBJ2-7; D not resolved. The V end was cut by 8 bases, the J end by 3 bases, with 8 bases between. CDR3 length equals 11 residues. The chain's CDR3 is CASGLNYEQYF. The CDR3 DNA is TGTGCCAGCGGCCTTAACTACGAGCAGTACTTC.

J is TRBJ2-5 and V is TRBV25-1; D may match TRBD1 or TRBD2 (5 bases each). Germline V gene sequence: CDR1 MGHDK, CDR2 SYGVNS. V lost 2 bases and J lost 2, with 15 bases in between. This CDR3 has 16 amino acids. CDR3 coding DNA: TGTGCCAGCAGTGAAACGGGACGGAGACTGCAAGAGACCCAGTACTTC. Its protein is CASSETGRRLQETQYF.

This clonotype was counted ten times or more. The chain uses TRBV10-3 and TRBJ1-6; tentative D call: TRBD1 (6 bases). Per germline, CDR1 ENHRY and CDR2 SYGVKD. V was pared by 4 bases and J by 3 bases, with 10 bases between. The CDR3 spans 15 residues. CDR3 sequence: CAISARQDYNSPLHF. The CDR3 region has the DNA TGTGCCATCAGTGCCCGACAGGACTATAATTCACCCCTCCACTTT.

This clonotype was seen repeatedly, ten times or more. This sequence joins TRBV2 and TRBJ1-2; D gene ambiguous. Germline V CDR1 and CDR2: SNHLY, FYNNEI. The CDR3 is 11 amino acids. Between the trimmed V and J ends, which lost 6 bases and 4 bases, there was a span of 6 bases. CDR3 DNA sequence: TGTGCCAGCAGCCCGACCTATGGCTACACCTTC. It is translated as CASSPTYGYTF.

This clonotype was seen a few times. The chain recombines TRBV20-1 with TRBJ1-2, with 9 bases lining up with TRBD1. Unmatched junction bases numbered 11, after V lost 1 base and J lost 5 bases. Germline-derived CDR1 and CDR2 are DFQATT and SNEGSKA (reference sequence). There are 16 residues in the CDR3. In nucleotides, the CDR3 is TGCAGTGCTAGAGGGGACAGGGATCCTCGTCGGTATGGCTACACCTTC. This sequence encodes CSARGDRDPRRYGYTF.

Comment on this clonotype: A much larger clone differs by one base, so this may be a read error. The chain's CDR3 is CASSQGRGYSYQPQHF. For the CDR3, the DNA is TGCGCCAGCAGCCAAGGCAGGGGCTATAGCTATCAGCCCCAGCATTTT. The chain uses TRBV4-1 and TRBJ1-5; a weak D match, TRBD1 (6 bases). Germline V gene sequence: CDR1 MGHRA, CDR2 YSYEKL. This CDR3 has 16 amino acids.

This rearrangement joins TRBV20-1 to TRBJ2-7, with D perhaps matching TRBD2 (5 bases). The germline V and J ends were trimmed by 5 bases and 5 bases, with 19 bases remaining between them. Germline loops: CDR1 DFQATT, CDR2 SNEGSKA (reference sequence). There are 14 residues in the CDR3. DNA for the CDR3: TGCAGTGCTGGCCGGGAAGTAGCATCGCACGAGCAGTACTTC. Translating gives CSAGREVASHEQYF.

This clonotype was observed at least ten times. CDR3 in DNA: TGCGCCAGCAGCTTGGCCGGGACAGGTGGCGAGCAGTACTTC. This encodes CASSLAGTGGEQYF. The rearrangement joins TRBV5-1 to TRBJ2-7, with TRBD1 matching over 8 bases. CDR1 SGHRS and CDR2 YFSETQ come from the germline V gene. V trimming: 0 bases; J trimming: 6 bases; junction bases outside the gene matches: 5. The CDR3 runs to 14 residues.

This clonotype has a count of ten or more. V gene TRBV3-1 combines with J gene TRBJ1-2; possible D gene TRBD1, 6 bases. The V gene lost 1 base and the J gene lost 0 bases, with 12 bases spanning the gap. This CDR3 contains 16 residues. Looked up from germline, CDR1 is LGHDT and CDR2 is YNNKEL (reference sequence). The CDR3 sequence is CASSQGKDSTNYGYTF. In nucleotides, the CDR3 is TGTGCCAGCAGCCAAGGGAAGGACAGTACTAACTATGGCTACACCTTC. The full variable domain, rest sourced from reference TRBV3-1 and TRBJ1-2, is DTAVSQTPKYLVTQMGNDKSIKCEQNLGHDTMYWYKQDSKKFLKIMFSYNNKELIINETVPNRFSPKSPDKAHLNLHINSLELGDSAVYFCASSQGKDSTNYGYTFGSGTRLTVV.

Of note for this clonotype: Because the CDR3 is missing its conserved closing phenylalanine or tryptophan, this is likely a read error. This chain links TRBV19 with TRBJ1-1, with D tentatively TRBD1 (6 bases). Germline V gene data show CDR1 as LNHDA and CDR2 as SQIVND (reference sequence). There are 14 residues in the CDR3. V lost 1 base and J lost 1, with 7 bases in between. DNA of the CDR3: TGTGCCAGTAGTATAGCGGGGGCGAACACTGAAGCTTTCCTT. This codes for CASSIAGANTEAFL.

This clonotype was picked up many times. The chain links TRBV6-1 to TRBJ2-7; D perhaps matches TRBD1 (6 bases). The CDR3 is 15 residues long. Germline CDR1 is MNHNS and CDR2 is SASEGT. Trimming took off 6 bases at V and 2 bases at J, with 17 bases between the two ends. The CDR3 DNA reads TGTGCCAGCAGCTTACCTCAGGGGCTCCCCTACGAGCAGTACTTC. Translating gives CASSLPQGLPYEQYF.

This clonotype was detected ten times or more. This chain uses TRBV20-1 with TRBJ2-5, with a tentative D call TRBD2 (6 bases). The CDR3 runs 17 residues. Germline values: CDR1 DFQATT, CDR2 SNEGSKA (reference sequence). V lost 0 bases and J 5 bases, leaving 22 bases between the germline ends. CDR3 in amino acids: CSARDRRGLPGGETQYF. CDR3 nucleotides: TGCAGTGCTAGAGACCGTCGAGGACTGCCAGGAGGGGAGACCCAGTACTTC.